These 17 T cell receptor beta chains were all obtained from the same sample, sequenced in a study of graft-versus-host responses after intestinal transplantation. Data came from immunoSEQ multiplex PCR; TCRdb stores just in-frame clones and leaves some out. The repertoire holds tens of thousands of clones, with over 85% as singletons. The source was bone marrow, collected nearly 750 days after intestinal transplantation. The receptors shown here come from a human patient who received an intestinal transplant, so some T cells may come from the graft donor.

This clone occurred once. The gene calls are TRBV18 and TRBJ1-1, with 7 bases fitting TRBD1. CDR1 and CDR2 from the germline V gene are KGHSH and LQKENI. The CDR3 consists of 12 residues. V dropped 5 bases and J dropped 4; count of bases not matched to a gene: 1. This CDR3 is CASSTGVTEAFF. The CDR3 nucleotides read TGTGCCAGCTCAACAGGGGTCACTGAAGCTTTCTTT.

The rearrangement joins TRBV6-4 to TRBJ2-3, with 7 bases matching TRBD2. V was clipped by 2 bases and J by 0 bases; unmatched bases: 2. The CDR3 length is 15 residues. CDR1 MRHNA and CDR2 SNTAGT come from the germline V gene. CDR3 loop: CASSDNGGSTDTQYF. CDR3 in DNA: TGTGCCAGCAGTGACAACGGGGGGAGCACAGATACGCAGTATTTT.

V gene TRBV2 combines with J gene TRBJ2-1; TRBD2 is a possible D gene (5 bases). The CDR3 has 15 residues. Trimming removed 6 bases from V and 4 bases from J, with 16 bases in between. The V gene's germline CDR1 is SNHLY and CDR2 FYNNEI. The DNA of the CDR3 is TGTGCCAGCAGGGAGGCGGTGATACTATACAATGAGCAGTTCTTC. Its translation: CASREAVILYNEQFF.

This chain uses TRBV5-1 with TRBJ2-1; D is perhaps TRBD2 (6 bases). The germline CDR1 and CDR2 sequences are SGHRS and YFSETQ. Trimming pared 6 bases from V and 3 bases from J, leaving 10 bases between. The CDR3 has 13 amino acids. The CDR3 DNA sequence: TGCGCCAGCAATAGGGGAGGCTACAATGAGCAGTTCTTC. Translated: CASNRGGYNEQFF.

The CDR3 region has the DNA TGTGCCAGCAGCACACTGACAGGGGTGCACACAGATACGCAGTATTTT. Translating gives CASSTLTGVHTDTQYF. The chain has TRBV7-9 and TRBJ2-3; 8 nucleotides agree with TRBD1. Germline loops: CDR1 SEHNR, CDR2 FQNEAQ (reference sequence). CDR3 length: 16 residues. V dropped 5 bases and J dropped 2; count of bases not matched to a gene: 9.

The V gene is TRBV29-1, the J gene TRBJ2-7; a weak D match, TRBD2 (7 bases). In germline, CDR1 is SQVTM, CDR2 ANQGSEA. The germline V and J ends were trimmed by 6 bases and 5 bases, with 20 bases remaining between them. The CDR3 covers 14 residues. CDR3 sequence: CSVGGGGRSDEQYF. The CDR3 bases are TGCAGCGTGGGGGGAGGGGGACGTAGCGACGAGCAGTACTTC.

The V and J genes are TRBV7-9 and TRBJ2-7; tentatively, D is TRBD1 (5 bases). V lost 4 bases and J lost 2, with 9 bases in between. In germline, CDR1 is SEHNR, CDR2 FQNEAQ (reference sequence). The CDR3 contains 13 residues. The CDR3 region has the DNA TGTGCCAGCAGCTCTCTAGGGGCCTACGAGCAGTACTTC. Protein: CASSSLGAYEQYF.

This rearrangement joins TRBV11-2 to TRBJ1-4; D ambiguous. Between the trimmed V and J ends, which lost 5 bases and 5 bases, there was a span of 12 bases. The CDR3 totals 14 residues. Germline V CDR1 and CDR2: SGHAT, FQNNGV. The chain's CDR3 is CASSPGRKNEKLFF. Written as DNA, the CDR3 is TGTGCCAGCAGCCCCGGACGGAAGAATGAAAAACTGTTTTTT.

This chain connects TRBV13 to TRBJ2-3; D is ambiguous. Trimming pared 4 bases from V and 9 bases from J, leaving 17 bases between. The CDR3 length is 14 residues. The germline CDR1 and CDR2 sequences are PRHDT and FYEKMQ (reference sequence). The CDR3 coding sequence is TGTGCCAGCAGCTCATGGACCCCCAGGAACACGCAGTATTTT. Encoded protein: CASSSWTPRNTQYF.

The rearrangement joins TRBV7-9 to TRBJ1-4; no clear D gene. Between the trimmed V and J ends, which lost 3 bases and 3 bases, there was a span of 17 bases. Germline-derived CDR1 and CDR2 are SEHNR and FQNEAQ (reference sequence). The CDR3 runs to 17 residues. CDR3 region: CASSFIRLGKSNEKLFF. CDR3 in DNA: TGTGCCAGCAGCTTTATTCGACTAGGAAAGTCTAATGAAAAACTGTTTTTT.

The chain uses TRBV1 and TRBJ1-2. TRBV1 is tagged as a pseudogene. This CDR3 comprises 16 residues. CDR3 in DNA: TGCACCAGCAGCCAAGCGAACCGCCGGGTGCGGTCTGGCTACACCTTC. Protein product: CTSSQANRRVRSGYTF.

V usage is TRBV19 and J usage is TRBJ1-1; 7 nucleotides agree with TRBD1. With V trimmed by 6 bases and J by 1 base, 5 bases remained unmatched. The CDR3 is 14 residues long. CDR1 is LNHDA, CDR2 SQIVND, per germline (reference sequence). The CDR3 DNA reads TGTGCCAGTAGCCTGGGACAGCCGAACACTGAAGCTTTCTTT. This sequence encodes CASSLGQPNTEAFF.

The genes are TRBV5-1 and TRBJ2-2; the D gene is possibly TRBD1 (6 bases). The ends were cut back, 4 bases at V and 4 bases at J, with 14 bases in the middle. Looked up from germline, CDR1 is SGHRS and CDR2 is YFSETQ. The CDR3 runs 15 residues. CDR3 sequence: CASSEAVGATGELFF. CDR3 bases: TGCGCCAGCAGCGAGGCCGTGGGGGCCACCGGGGAGCTGTTTTTT.

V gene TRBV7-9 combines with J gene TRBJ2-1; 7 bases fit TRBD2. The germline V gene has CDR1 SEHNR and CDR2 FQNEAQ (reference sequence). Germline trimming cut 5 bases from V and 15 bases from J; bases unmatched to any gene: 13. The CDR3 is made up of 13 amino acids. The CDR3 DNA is TGTGCCAGCAGCAGGGTGGCGGGAGACCGCCCGTTCTTC. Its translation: CASSRVAGDRPFF.

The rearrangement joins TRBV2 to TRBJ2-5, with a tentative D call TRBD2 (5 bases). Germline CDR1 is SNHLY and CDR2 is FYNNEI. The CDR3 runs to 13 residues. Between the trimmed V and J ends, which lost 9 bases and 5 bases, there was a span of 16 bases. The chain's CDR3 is CASHPNRGETQYF. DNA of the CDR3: TGTGCCAGTCATCCCAACCGAGGGGAGACCCAGTACTTC.

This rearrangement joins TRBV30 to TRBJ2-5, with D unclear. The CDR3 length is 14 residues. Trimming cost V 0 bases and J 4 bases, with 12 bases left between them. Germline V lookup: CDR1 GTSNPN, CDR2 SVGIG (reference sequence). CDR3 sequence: CAWSVVTGGETQYF. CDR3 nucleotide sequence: TGTGCCTGGAGTGTCGTCACCGGTGGAGAGACCCAGTACTTC.

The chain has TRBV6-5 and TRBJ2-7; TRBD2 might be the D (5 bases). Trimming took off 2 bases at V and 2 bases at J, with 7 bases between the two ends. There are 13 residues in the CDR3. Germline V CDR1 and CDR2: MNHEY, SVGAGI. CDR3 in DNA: TGTGCCAGCAGTTACCGGGAAGCCTACGAGCAGTACTTC. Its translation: CASSYREAYEQYF.